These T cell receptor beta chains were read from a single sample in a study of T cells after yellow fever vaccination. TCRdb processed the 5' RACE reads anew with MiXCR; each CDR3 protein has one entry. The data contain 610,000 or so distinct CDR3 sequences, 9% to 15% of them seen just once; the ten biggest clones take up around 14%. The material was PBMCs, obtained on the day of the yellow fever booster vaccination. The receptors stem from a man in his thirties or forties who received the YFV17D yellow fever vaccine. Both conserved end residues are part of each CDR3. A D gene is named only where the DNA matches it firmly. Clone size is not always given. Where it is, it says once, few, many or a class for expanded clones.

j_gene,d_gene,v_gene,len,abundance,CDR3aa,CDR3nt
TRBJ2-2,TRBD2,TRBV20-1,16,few,CSAISPGGGRTGELFF,TGCAGTGCTATATCCCCCGGCGGCGGGAGAACCGGGGAGCTGTTTTTT
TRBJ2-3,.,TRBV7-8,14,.,CASSTRPGTDTQYF,TGTGCCAGCAGCACCCGACCCGGCACAGATACGCAGTATTTT
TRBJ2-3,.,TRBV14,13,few,CASSQIVADTQYF,TGTGCCAGCAGCCAGATTGTCGCAGATACGCAGTATTTT
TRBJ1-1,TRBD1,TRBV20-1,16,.,CSASDRTGRQDTEAFF,TGCAGTGCAAGCGATCGGACAGGGAGACAGGACACTGAAGCTTTCTTT
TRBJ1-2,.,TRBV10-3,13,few,CAINPGGDYGYTF,TGTGCCATCAACCCCGGGGGGGACTATGGCTACACCTTC
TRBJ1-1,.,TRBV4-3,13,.,CASSQVEGTEAFF,TGCGCCAGCAGCCAAGTTGAGGGGACTGAAGCTTTCTTT
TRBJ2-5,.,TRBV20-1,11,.,CSAGALGTQYF,TGCAGTGCTGGGGCGCTTGGGACCCAGTACTTC
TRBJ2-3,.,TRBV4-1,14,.,CASSQDVRPATQYF,TGCGCCAGCAGCCAAGACGTGAGGCCTGCTACGCAGTATTTT
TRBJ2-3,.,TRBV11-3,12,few,CASSSEGMAQYF,TGTGCCAGCAGCTCCGAGGGGATGGCGCAGTATTTT
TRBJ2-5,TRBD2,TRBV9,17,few,CASSPTSGLAGGETQYF,TGTGCCAGCAGCCCCACATCCGGACTAGCGGGGGGAGAGACCCAGTACTTC
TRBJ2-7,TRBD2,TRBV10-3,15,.,CAIRGTSGSSYEQYF,TGTGCCATCAGAGGGACTAGCGGGAGCTCCTACGAGCAGTACTTC
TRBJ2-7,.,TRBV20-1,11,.,CSASDSYEQYF,TGCAGTGCTTCGGACTCCTACGAGCAGTACTTC